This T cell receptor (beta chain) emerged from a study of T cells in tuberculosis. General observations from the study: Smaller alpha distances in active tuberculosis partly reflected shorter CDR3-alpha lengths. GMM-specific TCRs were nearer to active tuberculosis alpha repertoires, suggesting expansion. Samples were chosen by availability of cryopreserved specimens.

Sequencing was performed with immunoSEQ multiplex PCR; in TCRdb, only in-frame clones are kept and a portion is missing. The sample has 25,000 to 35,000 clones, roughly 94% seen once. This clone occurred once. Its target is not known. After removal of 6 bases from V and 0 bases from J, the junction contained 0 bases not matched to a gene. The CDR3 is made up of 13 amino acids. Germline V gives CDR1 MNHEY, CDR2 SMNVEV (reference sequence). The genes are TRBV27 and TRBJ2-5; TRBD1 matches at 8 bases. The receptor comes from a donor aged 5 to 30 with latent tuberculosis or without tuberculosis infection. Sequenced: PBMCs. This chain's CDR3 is CASRDRDQETQYF. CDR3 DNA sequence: TGTGCCAGCAGGGACAGGGACCAAGAGACCCAGTACTTC.